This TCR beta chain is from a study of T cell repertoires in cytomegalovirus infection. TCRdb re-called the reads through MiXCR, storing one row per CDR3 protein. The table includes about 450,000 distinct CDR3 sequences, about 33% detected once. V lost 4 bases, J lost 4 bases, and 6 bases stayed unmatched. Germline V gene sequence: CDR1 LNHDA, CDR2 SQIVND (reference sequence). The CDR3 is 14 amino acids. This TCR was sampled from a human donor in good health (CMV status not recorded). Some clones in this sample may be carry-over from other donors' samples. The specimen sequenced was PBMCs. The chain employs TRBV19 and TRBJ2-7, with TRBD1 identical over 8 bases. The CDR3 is CASSSRDRFYEQYF. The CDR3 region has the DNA TGTGCCAGTAGTAGCCGGGACAGGTTTTACGAGCAGTACTTC.